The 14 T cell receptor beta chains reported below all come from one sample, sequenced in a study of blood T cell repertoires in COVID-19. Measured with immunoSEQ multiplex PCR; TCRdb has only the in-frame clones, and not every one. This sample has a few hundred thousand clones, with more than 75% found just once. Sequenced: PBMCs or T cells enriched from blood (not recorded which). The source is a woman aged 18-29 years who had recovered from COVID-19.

The CDR3 is CASSSGRGEKLFF. The CDR3 bases are TGTGCCAGCAGCTCCGGGAGAGGGGAAAAACTGTTTTTT. The genes are TRBV3-1 (or the pseudogene TRBV3-2) and TRBJ1-4, with D uncertain. V was shortened by 5 bases and J by 8 bases, with 12 bases between the two germline ends. Germline V CDR1 and CDR2: LGHDT, YNNKEL (reference sequence). The CDR3 has 13 residues.

Here the CDR3 reads CASSQEGTGVSEQYF. The CDR3 DNA sequence: TGCGCCAGCAGCCAAGAGGGGACAGGGGTGAGTGAGCAGTACTTC. This chain uses TRBV4-3 with TRBJ2-7, with 10 bases that match TRBD1. The CDR3 extends over 15 amino acids. Germline V gives CDR1 LGHNA, CDR2 YSLEER. With V trimmed by 0 bases and J by 7 bases, 6 bases remained unmatched.

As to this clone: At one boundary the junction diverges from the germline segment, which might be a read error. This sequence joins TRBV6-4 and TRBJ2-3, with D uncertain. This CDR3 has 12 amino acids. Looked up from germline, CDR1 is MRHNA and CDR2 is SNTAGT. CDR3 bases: TGTGCCAGCAGTGACTTGGATGGCGGTTTGGCTTTT. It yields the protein CASSDLDGGLAF.

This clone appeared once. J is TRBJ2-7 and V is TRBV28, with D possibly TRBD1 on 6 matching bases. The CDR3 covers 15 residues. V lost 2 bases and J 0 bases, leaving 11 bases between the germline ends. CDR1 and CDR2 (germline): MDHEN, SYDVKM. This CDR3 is CASSLVGTYSYEQYF. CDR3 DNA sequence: TGTGCCAGCAGTTTAGTGGGGACATACTCCTACGAGCAGTACTTC. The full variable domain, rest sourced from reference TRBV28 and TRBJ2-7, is DVKVTQSSRYLVKRTGEKVFLECVQDMDHENMFWYRQDPGLGLRLIYFSYDVKMKEKGDIPEGYSVSREKKERFSLILESASTNQTSMYLCASSLVGTYSYEQYFGPGTRLTVT.

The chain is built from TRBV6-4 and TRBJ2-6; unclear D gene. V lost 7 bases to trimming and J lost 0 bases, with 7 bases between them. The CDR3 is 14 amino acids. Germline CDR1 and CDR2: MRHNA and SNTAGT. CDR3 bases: TGTGCCAGCACTACGCACTCTGGGGCCAACGTCCTGACTTTC. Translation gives CASTTHSGANVLTF.

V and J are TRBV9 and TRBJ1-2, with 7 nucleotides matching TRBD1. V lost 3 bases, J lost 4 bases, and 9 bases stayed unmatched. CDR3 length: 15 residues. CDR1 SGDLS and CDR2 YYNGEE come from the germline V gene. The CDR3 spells CASSASGQSLYGYTF. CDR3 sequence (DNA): TGTGCCAGCAGCGCCTCGGGACAGTCCCTCTATGGCTACACCTTC.

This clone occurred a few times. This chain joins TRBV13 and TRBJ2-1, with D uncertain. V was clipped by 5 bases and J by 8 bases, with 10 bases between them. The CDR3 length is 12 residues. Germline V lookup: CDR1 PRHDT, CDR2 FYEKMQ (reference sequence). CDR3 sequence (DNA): TGTGCCAGCAGCCCCCGCGGTTATGAGCAGTTCTTC. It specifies CASSPRGYEQFF. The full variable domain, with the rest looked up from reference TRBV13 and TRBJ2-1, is AAGVIQSPRHLIKEKRETATLKCYPIPRHDTVYWYQQGPGQDPQFLISFYEKMQSDKGSIPDRFSAQQFSDYHSELNMSSLELGDSALYFCASSPRGYEQFFGPGTRLTVL.

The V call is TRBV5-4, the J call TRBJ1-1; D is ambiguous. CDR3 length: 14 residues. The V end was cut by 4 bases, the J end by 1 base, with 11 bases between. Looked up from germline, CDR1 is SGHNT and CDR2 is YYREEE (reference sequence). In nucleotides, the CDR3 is TGTGCCAGCAGCCCGCTGTCGGGGAACACTGAAGCTTTCTTT. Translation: CASSPLSGNTEAFF.

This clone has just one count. The CDR3 protein is CASSHSASGEDEQFF. CDR3 in DNA: TGCGCCAGCAGCCATTCGGCTAGCGGGGAGGATGAGCAGTTCTTC. The V and J genes are TRBV4-1 and TRBJ2-1; 9 bases are a match to TRBD2. V lost 3 bases to trimming and J lost 8 bases; unmatched junction nucleotides: 8. Germline V gives CDR1 MGHRA, CDR2 YSYEKL. The length of the CDR3 is 15 residues.

CDR3 in amino acids: CASSLPGVTYNEQFF. CDR3 nucleotide sequence: TGTGCCAGCAGCTTACCGGGGGTAACCTACAATGAGCAGTTCTTC. The genes are TRBV11-3 and TRBJ2-1; D is perhaps TRBD2 (6 bases). CDR1 and CDR2 (germline): SGHNT, YENEEA. The CDR3 is made up of 15 amino acids. V was cut by 2 bases and J by 2 bases, with 10 bases left in between. The full variable domain, with the rest looked up from reference TRBV11-3 and TRBJ2-1, is EAGVVQSPRYKIIEKKQPVAFWCNPISGHNTLYWYLQNLGQGPELLIRYENEEAVDDSQLPKDRFSAERLKGVDSTLKIQPAELGDSAVYLCASSLPGVTYNEQFFGPGTRLTVL.

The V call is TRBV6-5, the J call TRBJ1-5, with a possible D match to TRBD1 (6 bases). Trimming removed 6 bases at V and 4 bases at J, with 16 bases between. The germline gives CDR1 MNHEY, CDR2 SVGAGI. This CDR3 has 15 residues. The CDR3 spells CASRSQDSTNQPQHF. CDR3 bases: TGTGCCAGCAGGAGCCAGGACAGCACGAATCAGCCCCAGCATTTT.

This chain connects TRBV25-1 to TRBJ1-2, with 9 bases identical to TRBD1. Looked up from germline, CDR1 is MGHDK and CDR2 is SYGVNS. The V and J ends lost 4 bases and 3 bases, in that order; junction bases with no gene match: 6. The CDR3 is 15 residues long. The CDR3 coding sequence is TGTGCCAGCAGTGTCGCTTGGGACAGGGACTATGGCTACACCTTC. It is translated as CASSVAWDRDYGYTF.

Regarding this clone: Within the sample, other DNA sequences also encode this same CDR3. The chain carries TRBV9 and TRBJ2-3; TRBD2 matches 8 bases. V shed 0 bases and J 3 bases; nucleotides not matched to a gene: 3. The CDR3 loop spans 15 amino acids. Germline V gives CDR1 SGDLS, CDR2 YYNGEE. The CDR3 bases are TGTGCCAGCAGCGTAGCGGGGGGGCCAACAGATACGCAGTATTTT. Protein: CASSVAGGPTDTQYF.

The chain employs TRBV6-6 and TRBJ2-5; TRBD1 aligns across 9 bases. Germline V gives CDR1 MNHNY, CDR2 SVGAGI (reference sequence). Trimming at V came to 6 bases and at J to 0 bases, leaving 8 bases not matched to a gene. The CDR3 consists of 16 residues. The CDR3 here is CASRPTGTGHQETQYF. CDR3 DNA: TGTGCCAGCAGGCCAACCGGGACAGGGCACCAAGAGACCCAGTACTTC.